A selection of T cell receptor beta chains follows, all from one sample in a study of beta chain features in type 1 diabetes. The method was immunoSEQ multiplex PCR; TCRdb's version includes in-frame clones alone and lacks a portion of them. The data contain about 410,000 clones, around 13% of them singletons. Sequencing was done on a sample of naive CD4+ T cells from blood. Source of these receptors: a man aged 30-40 years in good health. CDR3s include the opening cysteine and the closing phenylalanine or tryptophan. The D gene is left open where the match is weak. Some rows mark clone size as missing; the rest say once, few, many or name a class of expanded clone.

j_call | v_call | clone_size | d_call | cdr3_aa | cdr3_nt
TRBJ2-1 | TRBV18 | few | NA | CASSPNAGSYNEQFF | TGTGCCAGCTCACCAAATGCAGGCTCCTACAATGAGCAGTTCTTC
TRBJ2-3 | TRBV7-8 | few | TRBD2 | CASSLDGSAGERLRDTQYF | TGTGCCAGCAGCTTAGATGGGTCAGCGGGGGAGAGGCTTAGGGATACGCAGTATTTT
TRBJ2-1 | TRBV30 | few | NA | CACRLGYGRSYNEQFF | TGTGCCTGCCGTTTAGGGTACGGTCGTTCCTACAATGAGCAGTTCTTC
TRBJ2-5 | TRBV7-9 | NA | NA | CASSLLGDETQYF | TGTGCCAGCAGCTTACTGGGGGACGAGACCCAGTACTTC
TRBJ2-3 | TRBV9 | NA | NA | CASSVNSPASTDTQYF | TGTGCCAGCAGCGTTAATAGCCCGGCTAGCACAGATACGCAGTATTTT
TRBJ2-3 | TRBV4-3 | few | NA | CASSLGDLDTQYF | TGCGCCAGCAGCCTAGGAGACTTGGATACGCAGTATTTT
TRBJ2-3 | TRBV30 | NA | TRBD2 | CAWSGGSADTQYF | TGTGCCTGGAGTGGCGGGAGCGCGGATACGCAGTATTTT
TRBJ2-5 | TRBV9 | few | NA | CASSVGGIGETQYF | TGTGCCAGCAGCGTAGGAGGTATTGGAGAGACCCAGTACTTC
TRBJ2-3 | TRBV18 | few | TRBD2 | CASSPGLATDTQYF | TGTGCCAGCTCCCCGGGACTAGCAACAGATACGCAGTATTTT
TRBJ1-2 | TRBV5-1 | few | NA | CASSPTGNYGYTF | TGCGCCAGCAGTCCAACAGGAAACTATGGCTACACCTTC
TRBJ2-7 | TRBV4-3 | NA | NA | CASSPGRGPNYEQYF | TGCGCCAGCAGCCCCGGCCGGGGCCCGAACTACGAGCAGTACTTC
TRBJ2-1 | TRBV18 | few | NA | CASSPSLNNEQFF | TGTGCCAGCTCACCCTCTCTAAACAATGAGCAGTTCTTC
TRBJ2-3 | TRBV13 | NA | TRBD1 | CASSFVGQGGDTQYF | TGTGCCAGCAGCTTCGTCGGACAGGGCGGAGATACGCAGTATTTT
TRBJ1-2 | TRBV30 | NA | NA | CAWSAGRGKSTF | TGTGCCTGGAGTGCGGGTCGCGGGAAGAGCACCTTC
TRBJ2-1 | TRBV4-2 | few | TRBD2 | CASSGQLASGSNEQFF | TGTGCCAGCAGCGGACAGTTGGCTAGCGGGAGTAATGAGCAGTTCTTC
TRBJ1-2 | TRBV6-5 | NA | TRBD1 | CASSSGQHSYGYTF | TGTGCCAGCAGTTCGGGACAGCATAGCTATGGCTACACCTTC
TRBJ2-3 | TRBV9 | NA | NA | CASSVGLLDTQYF | TGTGCCAGCAGCGTTGGTCTTCTAGATACGCAGTATTTT
TRBJ2-5 | TRBV6-6 | NA | NA | CASSYAGPETQYF | TGTGCCAGCAGTTATGCCGGCCCGGAGACCCAGTACTTC
TRBJ1-2 | TRBV25-1 | NA | NA | CASSEGVYGYTF | TGTGCCAGCAGTGAAGGGGTATATGGCTACACCTTC
TRBJ2-2 | TRBV9 | few | TRBD1 | CASSPEGAQVGELFF | TGTGCCAGCAGCCCCGAGGGGGCCCAGGTCGGGGAGCTGTTTTTT
TRBJ2-4 | TRBV19 | NA | NA | CASSIQGTAKNIQYF | TGTGCCAGTAGTATTCAGGGCACAGCCAAAAACATTCAGTACTTC
TRBJ1-1 | TRBV29-1 | few | NA | CSAVGGAGTEAFF | TGCAGCGCCGTGGGGGGCGCGGGCACTGAAGCTTTCTTT
TRBJ2-5 | TRBV5-8 | few | NA | CASRIRGSGLQGTQYF | TGTGCCAGCAGAATTCGGGGGAGCGGCCTTCAGGGGACCCAGTACTTC
TRBJ2-7 | TRBV7-8 | few | TRBD1 | CASSPRQGAINEQYF | TGTGCCAGCAGCCCCAGACAGGGGGCAATCAACGAGCAGTACTTC